The clone carrying this T cell receptor delta chain was seen many times. These data originate in a study of γδ T cells in repeated Plasmodium falciparum infection. Germline CDR1 is GEAIGNYY and CDR2 is EKD. After removal of 1 base from V and 0 bases from J, the junction contained 16 bases not matched to a gene. The CDR3 runs 20 residues. TRG and TRD sequences were obtained from every sorted gammadelta sample. TCRdb reprocessed the multiplex PCR reads through CATT. The repertoire holds over 45,000 delta-chain clones, with roughly 1.6% as singletons. Gammadelta T cells were flow-sorted from PBMC into Vgamma9/Vdelta2+ and Vdelta2-negative populations for bulk analysis.

Specimen: gamma-delta T cells from blood. The gene calls are TRDV2 and TRDJ1; 10 positions agree with TRDD3. This sequence was found in a pool of human donors (malaria-infected and uninfected, not separated). CDR3 region: CACDTVWGIHPRPYTDKLIF. The CDR3 region has the DNA TGTGCCTGTGACACGGTATGGGGGATACATCCTCGACCGTACACCGATAAACTCATCTTT.